This section outlines one T cell receptor beta chain sequence together with its context. This clone was observed a single time. It has no known antigen specificity. No base quality values were provided; no much bigger clone lies one nucleotide off. Using the deep immunoSEQ assay, multiplex PCR amplified TCR CDR3 regions from genomic DNA. For each cell subset, the extracted genomic DNA was distributed evenly across all wells of several immunoSEQ 96-well plates, and each plate served as one replicate. For sorted subsets, around 0.2 ug of genomic DNA, equivalent to around 29,000 T cell genomes, went into each replicate PCR. Purified libraries were measured with a Qubit 3.0 fluorometer, size-checked on a Bioanalyzer 2100, and measured again with the KAPA Library Quantification kit. A separate single-read 150-cycle Illumina NextSeq 550 flow cell was used to sequence each immunoSEQ 96-well plate. Processing in the source paper ran as follows. Because only junctional sequences without quality scores were contained in the immunoSEQ output, filtering matching that applied to full-length reads could not be performed. Sequences were annotated with PyIR, a Python wrapper for IgBLAST v1.9, using IMGT germline references to assign V/J genes and CDR3. Reads were filtered out if the reads had weak V/J assignments (E-value above 1e-6), no CDR3, stop codons, out-of-frame junctions, or ambiguous translated residues. V3J clonotypes were defined as sequences sharing an identical inferred V gene, J gene, and CDR3 amino acid sequence. To compute the percentage overlap between repertoires, the number of shared unique clonotypes was divided by the size of the smaller repertoire. Repertoire richness was assessed with RTK rarefaction, the Chao1 estimator, and Recon v2.1 estimates of unobserved clonotypes. For all TCRbeta clonotypes obtained by the gDNA method from four donors, generation probabilities were computed with OLGA. TCRdb carries this immuneACCESS record with in-frame sequences only. Its versions omit some clonotypes, under half of them owing to an unresolved V gene in the studies checked, with the rest unexplained. Clonal size and the V and J genes are those of that table, whereas D and trimming came from the DNA. The sample profile shows under 600,000 clones; less than 98% of them were found once. Roughly 0.055% of the sample is in the top ten clones.

This sample was taken from a study of shared clonotypes between healthy human individuals (dated by TCRdb to the early 2020s). Notes on the research overall: A few men and a couple of women, aged 18 to 49 years, made up the cohort. Per donor, three plates each were used for CD4 naive and CD4 memory, two for CD8 naive, and one for CD8 memory. Leukapheresis yielded between about 0.8 and 9.5 billion PBMCs per donor. The study deeply sequenced blood TCR repertoires of five healthy adults to estimate repertoire size and the extent of clonotype sharing between individuals. Different laboratories and diverse techniques were used to prepare libraries and sequence TCR repertoires, to increase sequencing depth and limit assay-specific biases.

What the authors observed across the whole study: Pairwise subsampling indicated that sequencing depth was expected to affect the degree of clonotype sharing among donors. Even with the large sequencing depth, rarefaction of the sorted-subset datasets indicated that sequencing was incomplete. Larger estimated clonotype richness was generally found for naive subsets than for memory subsets. The small number of donors limited the genetic and exposure-history diversity represented. When a handful of donors were compared, the shared fraction of clonotypes was around 5% for naive CD4, over 3% for naive CD8, 2.3% for memory CD4, and around 0.37% for memory CD8. Clonotypes shared by all four sorted-subset donors showed higher generation probabilities than non-shared clonotypes. Only blood was sampled, and tissue TCR repertoires likely differ from those in blood.

Trimming takes 9 bases from V and 1 base from J, and the germline ends sit 21 bases apart. The germline V gene (reference sequence) specifies MNHNY as CDR1 and SVGAGI as CDR2. Its CDR3 holds 16 amino acids, cysteine through phenylalanine. Only CDR3 DNA remains: 48 bases, in frame from the first base. Healthy HIV-negative adults with no recently reported acute infections or vaccinations were included as donors. Only Caucasian adults living in Nashville, Tennessee, USA were represented among the donors. CD4+ T cells were enriched through magnetic negative selection, after which naive cells were positively selected on CD45RA and the remaining negative fraction served as the memory subset. Blood was collected by leukapheresis, and PBMCs were isolated by Ficoll-Histopaque density gradient centrifugation and then cryopreserved in liquid nitrogen vapor phase. Analytical flow cytometry was used to check the purity and quantity of every magnetically sorted T cell population. Genomic DNA was isolated from each sorted fraction and quantified by UV absorbance on a Nanodrop 2000c.

The sequencing sample was made of naive CD4+ T cells sorted from blood. Interpreted using the paper, the cell subset or site label stands for: CD45RA+ positively selected. The chain couples TRBV6-6 to TRBJ2-5; matching of 8 bases hints at TRBD1 as the D gene. The source is a woman in her 30s in good health. The CDR3 amino acid sequence is: CASRASGTGVQETQYF. Read as DNA, the sequence is TGTGCCAGTAGAGCGAGCGGGACAGGAGTCCAAGAGACCCAGTACTTC.